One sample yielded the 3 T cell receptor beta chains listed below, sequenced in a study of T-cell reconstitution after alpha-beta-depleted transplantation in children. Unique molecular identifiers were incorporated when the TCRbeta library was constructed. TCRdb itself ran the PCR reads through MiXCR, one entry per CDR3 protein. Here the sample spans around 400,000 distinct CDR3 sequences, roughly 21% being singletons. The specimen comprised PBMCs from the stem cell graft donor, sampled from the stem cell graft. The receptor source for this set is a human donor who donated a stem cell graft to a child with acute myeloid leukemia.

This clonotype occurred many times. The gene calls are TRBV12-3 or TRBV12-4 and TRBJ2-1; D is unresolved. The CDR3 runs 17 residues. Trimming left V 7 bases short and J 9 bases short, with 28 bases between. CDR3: CASISSKRSYKFGEQFF. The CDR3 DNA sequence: TGTGCCAGCATCTCTTCAAAGAGGTCATACAAATTTGGTGAGCAGTTCTTC.

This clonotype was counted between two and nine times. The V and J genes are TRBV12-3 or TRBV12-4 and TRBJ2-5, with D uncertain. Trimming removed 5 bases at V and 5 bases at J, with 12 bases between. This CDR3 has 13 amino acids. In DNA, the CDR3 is TGTGCCAGCAGTATGCTGGGTAGCGAGACCCAGTACTTC. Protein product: CASSMLGSETQYF.

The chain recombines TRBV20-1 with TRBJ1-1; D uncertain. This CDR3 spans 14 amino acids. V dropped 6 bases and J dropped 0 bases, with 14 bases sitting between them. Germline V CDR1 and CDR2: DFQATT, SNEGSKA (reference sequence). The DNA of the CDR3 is TGCAGTGCCCGCCCTTACATGATGAACACTGAAGCTTTCTTT. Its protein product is CSARPYMMNTEAFF.